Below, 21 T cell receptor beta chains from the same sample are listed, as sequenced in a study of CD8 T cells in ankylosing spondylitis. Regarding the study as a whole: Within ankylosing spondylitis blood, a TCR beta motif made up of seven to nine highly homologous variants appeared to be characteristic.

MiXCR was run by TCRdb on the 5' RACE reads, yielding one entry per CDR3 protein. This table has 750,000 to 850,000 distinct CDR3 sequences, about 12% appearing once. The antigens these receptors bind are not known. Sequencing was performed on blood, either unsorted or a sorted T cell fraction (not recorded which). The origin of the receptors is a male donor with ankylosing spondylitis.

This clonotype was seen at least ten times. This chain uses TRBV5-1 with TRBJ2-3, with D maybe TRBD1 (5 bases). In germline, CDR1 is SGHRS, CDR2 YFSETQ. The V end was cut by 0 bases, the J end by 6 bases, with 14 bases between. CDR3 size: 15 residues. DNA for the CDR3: TGCGCCAGCAGCTTGGAGGGGAACAGAGTCGATACGCAGTATTTT. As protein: CASSLEGNRVDTQYF.

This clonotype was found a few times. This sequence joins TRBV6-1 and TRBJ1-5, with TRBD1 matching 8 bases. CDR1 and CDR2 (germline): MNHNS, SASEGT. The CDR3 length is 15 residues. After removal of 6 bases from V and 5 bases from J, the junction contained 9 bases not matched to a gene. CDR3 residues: CASSADRGGDQPQHF. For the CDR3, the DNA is TGTGCCAGCAGCGCAGACAGGGGCGGAGATCAGCCCCAGCATTTT.

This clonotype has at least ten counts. The CDR3 loop reads CASSLTGSNLNEKLFF. In DNA, the CDR3 is TGCGCCAGCAGCTTGACAGGGAGCAACCTGAATGAAAAACTGTTTTTT. The chain carries TRBV5-1 and TRBJ1-4; possible D gene TRBD1, 6 bases. Germline assignment: CDR1 SGHRS and CDR2 YFSETQ. The V end was cut by 1 base, the J end by 5 bases, with 15 bases between. The CDR3 loop spans 16 amino acids.

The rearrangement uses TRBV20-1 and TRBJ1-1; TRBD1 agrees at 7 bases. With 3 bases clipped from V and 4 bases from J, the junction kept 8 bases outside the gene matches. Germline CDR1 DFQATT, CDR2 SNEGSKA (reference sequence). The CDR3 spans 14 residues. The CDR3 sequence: CSASGTVSSTEAFF. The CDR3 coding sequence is TGCAGTGCTAGCGGGACAGTCTCCAGCACTGAAGCTTTCTTT.

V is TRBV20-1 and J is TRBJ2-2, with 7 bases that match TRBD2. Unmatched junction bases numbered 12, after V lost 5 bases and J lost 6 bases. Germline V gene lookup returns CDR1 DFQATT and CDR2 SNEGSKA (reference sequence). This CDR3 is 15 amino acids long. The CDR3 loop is CSAPNSRGSSGELFF. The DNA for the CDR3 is TGCAGTGCTCCTAATTCTCGCGGGAGCTCCGGGGAGCTGTTTTTT.

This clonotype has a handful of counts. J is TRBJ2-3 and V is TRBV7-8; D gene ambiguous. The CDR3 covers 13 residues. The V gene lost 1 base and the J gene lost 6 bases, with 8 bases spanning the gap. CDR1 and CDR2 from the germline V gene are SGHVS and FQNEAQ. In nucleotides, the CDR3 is TGTGCCAGCAGCTTAGGGCATGTGGATACGCAGTATTTT. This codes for CASSLGHVDTQYF.

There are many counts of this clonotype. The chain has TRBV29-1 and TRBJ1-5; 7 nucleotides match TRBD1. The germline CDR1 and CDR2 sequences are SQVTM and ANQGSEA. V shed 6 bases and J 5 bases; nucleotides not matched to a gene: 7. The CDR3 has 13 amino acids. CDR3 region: CSVLTGVDQPQHF. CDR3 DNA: TGCAGCGTCCTCACAGGGGTGGATCAGCCCCAGCATTTT.

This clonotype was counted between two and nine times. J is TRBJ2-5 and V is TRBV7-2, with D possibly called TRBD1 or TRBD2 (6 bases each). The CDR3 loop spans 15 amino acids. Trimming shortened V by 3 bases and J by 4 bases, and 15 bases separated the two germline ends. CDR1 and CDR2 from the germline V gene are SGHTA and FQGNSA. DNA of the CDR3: TGTGCCAGCAGCTTTCCACAGGGCGGGGTAGAGACCCAGTACTTC. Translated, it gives CASSFPQGGVETQYF.

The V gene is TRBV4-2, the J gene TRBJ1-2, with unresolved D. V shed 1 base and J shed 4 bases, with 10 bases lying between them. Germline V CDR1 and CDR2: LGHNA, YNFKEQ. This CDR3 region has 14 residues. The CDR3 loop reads CASSQAGPVYGYTF. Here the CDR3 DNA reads TGTGCCAGCAGCCAAGCGGGTCCGGTCTATGGCTACACCTTC.

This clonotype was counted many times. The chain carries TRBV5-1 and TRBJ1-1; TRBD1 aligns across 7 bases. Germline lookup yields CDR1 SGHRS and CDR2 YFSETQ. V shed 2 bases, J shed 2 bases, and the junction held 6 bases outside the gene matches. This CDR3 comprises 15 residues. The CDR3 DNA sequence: TGCGCCAGCAGCTTAACTGGACAGGTCAACACTGAAGCTTTCTTT. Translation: CASSLTGQVNTEAFF.

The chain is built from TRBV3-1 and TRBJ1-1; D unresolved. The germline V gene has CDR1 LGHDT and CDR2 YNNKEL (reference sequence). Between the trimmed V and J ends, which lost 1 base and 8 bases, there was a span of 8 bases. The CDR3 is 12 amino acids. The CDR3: CASSQGAGEAFF. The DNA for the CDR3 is TGTGCCAGCAGCCAAGGGGCGGGGGAAGCTTTCTTT.

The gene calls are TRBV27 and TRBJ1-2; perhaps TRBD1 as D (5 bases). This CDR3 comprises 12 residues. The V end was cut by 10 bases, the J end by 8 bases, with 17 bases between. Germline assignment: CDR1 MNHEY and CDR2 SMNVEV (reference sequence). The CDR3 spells CATQGPVRGYTF. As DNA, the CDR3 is TGTGCCACCCAGGGCCCTGTGAGGGGCTACACCTTC.

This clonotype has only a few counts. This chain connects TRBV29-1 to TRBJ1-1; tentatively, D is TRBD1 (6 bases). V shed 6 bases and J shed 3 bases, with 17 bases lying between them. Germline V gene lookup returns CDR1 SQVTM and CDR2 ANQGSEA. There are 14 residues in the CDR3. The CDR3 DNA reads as TGCAGCGTGGCTCTGGGGGCGCAGGACACTGAAGCTTTCTTT. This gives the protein CSVALGAQDTEAFF.

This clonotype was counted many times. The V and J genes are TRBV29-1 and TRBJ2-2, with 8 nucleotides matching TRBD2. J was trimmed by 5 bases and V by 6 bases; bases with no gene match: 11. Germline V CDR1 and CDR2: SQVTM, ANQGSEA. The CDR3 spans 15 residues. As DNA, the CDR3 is TGCAGCGTCATAGTAGGACTAGCAGGAACCGGGGAGCTGTTTTTT. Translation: CSVIVGLAGTGELFF.

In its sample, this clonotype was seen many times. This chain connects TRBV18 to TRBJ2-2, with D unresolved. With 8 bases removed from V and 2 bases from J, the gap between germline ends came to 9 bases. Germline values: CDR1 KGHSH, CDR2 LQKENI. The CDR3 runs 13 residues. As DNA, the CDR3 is TGTGCCAGCAGTGTTACAAACACCGGGGAGCTGTTTTTT. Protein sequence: CASSVTNTGELFF.

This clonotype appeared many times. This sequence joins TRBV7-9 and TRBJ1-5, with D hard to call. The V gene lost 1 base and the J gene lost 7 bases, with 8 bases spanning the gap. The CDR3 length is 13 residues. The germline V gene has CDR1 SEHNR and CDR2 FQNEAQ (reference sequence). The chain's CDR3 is CASSLGEEQPQHF. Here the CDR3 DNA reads TGTGCCAGCAGCTTAGGGGAGGAACAGCCCCAGCATTTT.

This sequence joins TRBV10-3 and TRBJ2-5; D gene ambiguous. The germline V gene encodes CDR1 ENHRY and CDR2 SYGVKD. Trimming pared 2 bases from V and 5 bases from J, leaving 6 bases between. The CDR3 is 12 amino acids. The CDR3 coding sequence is TGTGCCATCAGTGAGGTTAGGGAGACCCAGTACTTC. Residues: CAISEVRETQYF.

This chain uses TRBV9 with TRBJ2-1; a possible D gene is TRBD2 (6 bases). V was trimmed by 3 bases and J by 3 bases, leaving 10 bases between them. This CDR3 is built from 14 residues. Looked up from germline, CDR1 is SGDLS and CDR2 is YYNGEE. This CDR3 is CASSARGNYNEQFF. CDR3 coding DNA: TGTGCCAGCAGCGCCCGGGGGAACTACAATGAGCAGTTCTTC.

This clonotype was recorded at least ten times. The CDR3 DNA is TGTGCCAGCAGTTCTAGGACCTCTGGGGCCAACGTCCTGACTTTC. Its protein product is CASSSRTSGANVLTF. The chain uses TRBV12-3 or TRBV12-4 and TRBJ2-6; no firm D call. V lost 4 bases to trimming and J lost 0 bases, with 7 bases between them. This CDR3 comprises 15 residues.

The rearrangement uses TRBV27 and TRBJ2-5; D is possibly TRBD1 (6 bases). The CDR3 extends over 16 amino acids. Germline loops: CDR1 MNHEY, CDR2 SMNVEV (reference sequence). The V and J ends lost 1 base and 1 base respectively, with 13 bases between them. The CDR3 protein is CASSLLGAAAQETQYF. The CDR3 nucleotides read TGTGCCAGCAGTTTATTGGGGGCCGCGGCCCAAGAGACCCAGTACTTC.

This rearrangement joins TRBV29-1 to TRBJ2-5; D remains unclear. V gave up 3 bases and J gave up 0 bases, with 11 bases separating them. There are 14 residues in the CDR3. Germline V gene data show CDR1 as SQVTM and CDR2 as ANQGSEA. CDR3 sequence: CSVEVSYYQETQYF. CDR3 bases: TGCAGCGTTGAGGTCTCTTATTACCAAGAGACCCAGTACTTC.